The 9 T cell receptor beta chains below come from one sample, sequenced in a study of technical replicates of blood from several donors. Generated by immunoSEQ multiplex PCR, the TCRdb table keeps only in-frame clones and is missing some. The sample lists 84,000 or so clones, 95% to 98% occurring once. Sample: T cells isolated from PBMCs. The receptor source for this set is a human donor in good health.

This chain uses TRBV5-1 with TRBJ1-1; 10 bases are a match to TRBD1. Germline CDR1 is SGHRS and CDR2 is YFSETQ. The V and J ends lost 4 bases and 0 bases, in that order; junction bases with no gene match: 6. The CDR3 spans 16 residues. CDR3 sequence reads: CASSLGTGALNTEAFF. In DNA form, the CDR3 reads TGCGCCAGCAGCCTAGGGACAGGGGCTCTGAACACTGAAGCTTTCTTT.

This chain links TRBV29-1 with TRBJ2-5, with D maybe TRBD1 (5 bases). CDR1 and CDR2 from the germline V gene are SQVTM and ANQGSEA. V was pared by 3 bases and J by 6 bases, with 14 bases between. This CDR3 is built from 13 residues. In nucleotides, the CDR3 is TGCAGCGTTGAGGGCAGGGCTAGGAAGACCCAGTACTTC. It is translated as CSVEGRARKTQYF.

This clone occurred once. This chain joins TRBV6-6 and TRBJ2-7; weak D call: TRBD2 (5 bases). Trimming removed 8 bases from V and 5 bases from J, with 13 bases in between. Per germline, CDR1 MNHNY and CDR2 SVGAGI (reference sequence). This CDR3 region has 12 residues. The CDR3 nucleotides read TGTGCCAGCCTTAGTAAGGAGGACGAGCAGTACTTC. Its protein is CASLSKEDEQYF.

The CDR3: CASRRGNSPLHF. The CDR3 DNA reads as TGTGCCAGCCGTCGGGGGAATTCACCCCTCCACTTT. This chain links TRBV7-8 with TRBJ1-6, with D maybe TRBD1 (5 bases). The CDR3 has 12 amino acids. The germline gives CDR1 SGHVS, CDR2 FQNEAQ. Trimming removed 8 bases from V and 7 bases from J, with 9 bases in between.

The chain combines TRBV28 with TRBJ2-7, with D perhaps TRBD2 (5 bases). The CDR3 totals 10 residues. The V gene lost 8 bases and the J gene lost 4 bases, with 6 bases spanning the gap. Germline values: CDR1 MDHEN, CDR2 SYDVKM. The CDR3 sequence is CASGLYEQYF. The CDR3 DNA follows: TGTGCCAGCGGACTTTACGAGCAGTACTTC.

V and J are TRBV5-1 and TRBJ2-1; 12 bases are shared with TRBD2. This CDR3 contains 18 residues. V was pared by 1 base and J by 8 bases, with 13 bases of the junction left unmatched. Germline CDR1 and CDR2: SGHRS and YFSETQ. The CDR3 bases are TGCGCCAGCAGCTTGATGTCAGCGACTAGCGGGAGTAGCTATGAGCAGTTCTTC. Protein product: CASSLMSATSGSSYEQFF. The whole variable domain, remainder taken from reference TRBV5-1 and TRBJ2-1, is KAGVTQTPRYLIKTRGQQVTLSCSPISGHRSVSWYQQTPGQGLQFLFEYFSETQRNKGNFPGRFSGRQFSNSRSEMNVSTLELGDSALYLCASSLMSATSGSSYEQFFGPGTRLTVL.

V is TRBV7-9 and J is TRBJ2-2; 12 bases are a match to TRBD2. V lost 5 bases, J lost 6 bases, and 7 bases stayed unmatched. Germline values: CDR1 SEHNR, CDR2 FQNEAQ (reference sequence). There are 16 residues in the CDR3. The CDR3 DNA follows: TGTGCCAGCAGCGCCCGACTAGCGGGAGTGGCCGGGGAGCTGTTTTTT. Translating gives CASSARLAGVAGELFF.

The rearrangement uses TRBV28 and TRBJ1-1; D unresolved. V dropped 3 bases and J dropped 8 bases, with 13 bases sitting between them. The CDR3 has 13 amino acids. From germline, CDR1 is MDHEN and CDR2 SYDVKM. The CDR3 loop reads CASSFLRRIEAFF. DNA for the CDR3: TGTGCCAGCAGTTTCCTACGGCGGATCGAAGCTTTCTTT.

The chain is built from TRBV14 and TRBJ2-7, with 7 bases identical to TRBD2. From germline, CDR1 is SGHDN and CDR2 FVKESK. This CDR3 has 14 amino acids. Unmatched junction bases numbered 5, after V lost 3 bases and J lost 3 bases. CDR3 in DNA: TGTGCCAGCAGCCACCAGCGGGGCTTCTACGAGCAGTACTTC. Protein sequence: CASSHQRGFYEQYF.